The sequence of this T cell receptor beta chain was determined in a study of blood T cells in healthy people across ages. Study-wide context: Template switching caught about one barcoded beta molecule for each two T cells.

The V end was cut by 6 bases, the J end by 2 bases, with 12 bases between. The CDR3 extends over 14 amino acids. CDR1 and CDR2 (germline): WNHNN, SYGVQD (reference sequence). Combining a sample-barcoded 5' primer with a J-beta primer mix, a second PCR ran for about 7 to 12 cycles. TCRdb redid the calling of the 5' RACE reads with MiXCR, one entry per CDR3 protein. The table shows around 1.5 million distinct CDR3 sequences, with 40% to 50% occurring only once. Total RNA amounts of at least 6 micrograms were extracted per sample. The source is a woman younger than 30 in good health. The sequenced sample was blood. The chain employs TRBV10-1 and TRBJ2-3, with D possibly being TRBD1 (5 bases). CDR3 region: CASRIDSHTDTQYF. CDR3 bases: TGCGCCAGCAGGATAGACAGTCACACAGATACGCAGTATTTT.